The 9 T cell receptor beta chains below were found in one sample sequenced in a study of blood T cell repertoires in COVID-19. Profiling relied on immunoSEQ multiplex PCR, and the TCRdb table lists in-frame clones only, not all of them. The table shows about 220,000 clones, with about four fifths occurring only once. Sequencing was carried out using PBMCs or T cells enriched from blood (not recorded which). The receptors stem from a woman in her sixties or seventies who had recovered from COVID-19.

The gene calls are TRBV27 and TRBJ2-2; possibly TRBD2 for D (7 bases). Germline values: CDR1 MNHEY, CDR2 SMNVEV (reference sequence). The length of the CDR3 is 18 residues. Trimming took off 0 bases at V and 0 bases at J, with 14 bases between the two ends. The CDR3 loop reads CASSLSIRGAANTGELFF. The CDR3 nucleotides read TGTGCCAGCAGTTTATCGATTCGGGGGGCTGCGAACACCGGGGAGCTGTTTTTT.

The chain couples TRBV5-1 to TRBJ2-7; no clear D gene. This CDR3 has 15 amino acids. Trimming took off 5 bases at V and 3 bases at J, with 18 bases between the two ends. CDR1 is SGHRS and CDR2 is YFSETQ in the germline V gene. CDR3 bases: TGCGCCAGCAGTTCCTTTACGGGTCATGACTACGAGCAGTACTTC. Its protein product is CASSSFTGHDYEQYF.

This chain links TRBV27 with TRBJ2-7, with 8 bases fitting TRBD2. The CDR3 totals 17 residues. Germline CDR1 is MNHEY and CDR2 is SMNVEV (reference sequence). V lost 6 bases, J lost 3 bases, and 16 bases stayed unmatched. This CDR3 is CASRHRGGYSGFYEQYF. In DNA, the CDR3 is TGTGCCAGCAGACACCGGGGGGGGTACAGTGGGTTCTACGAGCAGTACTTC.

V gene TRBV3-1 (or the pseudogene TRBV3-2) combines with J gene TRBJ2-1; D uncertain. The CDR3 contains 13 residues. V was cut by 1 base and J by 9 bases, with 10 bases left in between. Germline assignment: CDR1 LGHDT and CDR2 YNNKEL (reference sequence). CDR3 sequence (DNA): TGTGCCAGCAGCCAAGTAGAGTCGGGTGAGCAGTTCTTC. It is translated as CASSQVESGEQFF.

The chain recombines TRBV2 with TRBJ2-1; TRBD1 matches at 10 bases. Trimming removed 8 bases from V and 3 bases from J; junction bases left unmatched: 7. This CDR3 region has 15 residues. Germline CDR1 is SNHLY and CDR2 is FYNNEI. The CDR3 nucleotides are TGTGCCAGCCTAGCGCGGACAGGGGGCTACAATGAGCAGTTCTTC. Translation: CASLARTGGYNEQFF.

This chain links TRBV7-9 with TRBJ2-2, with 8 positions matching TRBD1. Germline V CDR1 and CDR2: SEHNR, FQNEAQ (reference sequence). Trimming removed 10 bases from V and 7 bases from J; junction bases left unmatched: 14. The CDR3 extends over 15 amino acids. CDR3 loop: CATTQAGGASGELFF. CDR3 in DNA: TGTGCCACCACTCAAGCAGGGGGCGCGAGCGGGGAGCTGTTTTTT.

J is TRBJ1-5 and V is TRBV19; D possibly corresponds to TRBD1 (5 bases). V dropped 5 bases and J dropped 3 bases, with 8 bases sitting between them. Per the germline V gene, CDR1 is LNHDA and CDR2 is SQIVND (reference sequence). This CDR3 region has 13 residues. The CDR3 nucleotides are TGTGCCAGTAGTCAGGGTACCAATCAGCCCCAGCATTTT. Translated: CASSQGTNQPQHF.

The chain combines TRBV7-8 with TRBJ1-4, with TRBD1 matching over 7 bases. CDR1 is SGHVS, CDR2 FQNEAQ, per germline. The CDR3 has 15 amino acids. V was pared by 5 bases and J by 8 bases, with 11 bases of the junction left unmatched. CDR3 DNA: TGTGCCAGCAGCCGACGACAGGGCTTTTGGGAAAAACTGTTTTTT. Protein: CASSRRQGFWEKLFF.

This chain links TRBV19 with TRBJ1-1, with D perhaps TRBD1 (6 bases). The germline V gene has CDR1 LNHDA and CDR2 SQIVND (reference sequence). This CDR3 has 11 amino acids. V was trimmed by 6 bases and J by 11 bases, leaving 13 bases between them. This CDR3 reads CASRSQGKAFF. The CDR3 bases are TGTGCCAGTAGGAGTCAGGGGAAGGCTTTCTTT.